The 27 T cell receptor beta chains listed next were all sequenced from one sample in a study of beta chain bispecific antibodies for T cell cancers. Either OKT3 anti-CD3 antibody or CD3/CD28 beads expanded T cells from blood mononuclear cells over about three days. For these receptors, no antigen is known. Findings of the study overall: In these mixed samples, most targeted TRBV reads derived from the leukemia cell line. Versus anti-CD19, anti-TRBV12 exposure cut the TRBV12-3 share of TRBV signal by about 99%.

One entry per CDR3 protein results from TCRdb running MiXCR on the 5' RACE reads. The table includes about 20,000 distinct CDR3 sequences, more than 2% detected once. Sequences were derived from healthy donor T cells cultured with leukemia cells, sampled from a culture containing a bispecific antibody targeting TCR Vbeta12. The receptor source for this set is a human donor in good health. Some clones in this sample may be carry-over from other donors' samples.

This clonotype was observed many times. The rearrangement links TRBV9 to TRBJ1-6; D gene uncertain. Germline CDR1 and CDR2: SGDLS and YYNGEE. V was pared by 5 bases and J by 0 bases, with 9 bases between. The length of the CDR3 is 15 residues. CDR3 coding DNA: TGTGCCAGCAGTGCCACAAGCTCCTATAATTCACCCCTCCACTTT. Its protein is CASSATSSYNSPLHF.

This clonotype was counted many times. J is TRBJ2-5 and V is TRBV29-1; possibly TRBD2 for D (6 bases). The CDR3 runs 13 residues. Germline V gene sequence: CDR1 SQVTM, CDR2 ANQGSEA. V lost 3 bases and J 3 bases, leaving 11 bases between the germline ends. CDR3 sequence: CSVEEGCEETQYF. DNA of the CDR3: TGCAGCGTTGAGGAGGGTTGTGAAGAGACCCAGTACTTC.

This clonotype showed up many times. The chain joins TRBV5-6 to TRBJ2-5; TRBD2 matches 8 bases. Germline-derived CDR1 and CDR2 are SGHDT and YYEEEE. Unmatched junction bases numbered 9, after V lost 3 bases and J lost 2 bases. This CDR3 spans 16 amino acids. Here the CDR3 reads CASSSERRGEQETQYF. CDR3 in DNA: TGTGCCAGCAGCTCGGAGAGGCGGGGGGAACAAGAGACCCAGTACTTC.

This clonotype is medium-sized. The rearrangement joins TRBV14 to TRBJ2-2; 15 positions agree with TRBD2. The CDR3 runs 20 residues. Trimming at V came to 4 bases and at J to 10 bases, leaving 19 bases not matched to a gene. Germline V gene lookup returns CDR1 SGHDN and CDR2 FVKESK. CDR3 bases: TGTGCCAGCAGCCCCGACTACCCCGGGACTAGCGGGGGGACTCCGGAGGAGCTGTTTTTT. Translated: CASSPDYPGTSGGTPEELFF.

This clonotype was detected many times. This sequence joins TRBV19 and TRBJ2-2; no definite D call. Between the trimmed V and J ends, which lost 0 bases and 6 bases, there was a span of 8 bases. This CDR3 spans 14 amino acids. The germline CDR1 and CDR2 sequences are LNHDA and SQIVND (reference sequence). The CDR3 region has the DNA TGTGCCAGTAGTATAGATTTGGCCTCCGGGGAGCTGTTTTTT. Protein: CASSIDLASGELFF.

This clonotype was counted ten times or more. V usage is TRBV7-6 and J usage is TRBJ2-7; possible D gene TRBD1, 6 bases. CDR3 length: 14 residues. Germline lookup yields CDR1 SGHVS and CDR2 FNYEAQ. The germline V and J ends were trimmed by 5 bases and 0 bases, with 11 bases remaining between them. CDR3 protein: CASSPEGGSYEQYF. In DNA, the CDR3 is TGTGCCAGCAGCCCAGAAGGGGGCTCCTACGAGCAGTACTTC.

Ten or more counts support this clonotype. This sequence joins TRBV20-1 and TRBJ2-4, with D uncertain. Germline CDR1 DFQATT, CDR2 SNEGSKA (reference sequence). Trimming shortened V by 3 bases and J by 13 bases, and 16 bases separated the two germline ends. The CDR3 is made up of 12 amino acids. For the CDR3, the DNA is TGCAGTGCTAGCGGGTGGGAAGGCGACCAGTACTTC. The encoded protein is CSASGWEGDQYF.

In its sample, this clonotype was seen many times. The gene calls are TRBV27 and TRBJ1-4; TRBD1 matches 7 bases. Unmatched junction bases numbered 4, after V lost 5 bases and J lost 1 base. The CDR3 is 15 amino acids. In germline, CDR1 is MNHEY, CDR2 SMNVEV (reference sequence). In nucleotides, the CDR3 is TGTGCCAGCAGTGCCGACAGGGTAACTAATGAAAAACTGTTTTTT. Translation: CASSADRVTNEKLFF.

This clonotype was found many times. The V call is TRBV10-3, the J call TRBJ1-2, with 7 positions matching TRBD1. V shed 9 bases, J shed 4 bases, and the junction held 5 bases outside the gene matches. Germline assignment: CDR1 ENHRY and CDR2 SYGVKD. This CDR3 has 12 residues. The CDR3 protein is CAILTGFYGYTF. CDR3 coding DNA: TGTGCCATTTTGACAGGGTTCTATGGCTACACCTTC.

In its sample, this clonotype was seen many times. The chain uses TRBV10-3 and TRBJ2-5; 10 nucleotides agree with TRBD1. J was trimmed by 4 bases and V by 4 bases; bases with no gene match: 6. The CDR3 loop spans 15 amino acids. Germline-derived CDR1 and CDR2 are ENHRY and SYGVKD. The CDR3 protein is CAISVGTGEGETQYF. The DNA of the CDR3 is TGTGCCATCAGTGTGGGGACAGGGGAGGGAGAGACCCAGTACTTC.

In its sample, this clonotype was seen once. The chain carries TRBV5-6 and TRBJ2-5, with 8 bases matching TRBD2. With V trimmed by 2 bases and J by 5 bases, 14 bases remained unmatched. The germline CDR1 and CDR2 sequences are SGHDT and YYEEEE. This CDR3 contains 17 residues. The DNA for the CDR3 is TGTGCCAGCAGCTTCGCCGCATCCGGGGGGGCCGGGGAGACCCAGTACTTC. It encodes CASSFAASGGAGETQYF.

This clonotype was picked up many times. This chain joins TRBV5-1 and TRBJ1-1; the match to TRBD1 covers 8 bases. CDR3 length equals 16 residues. Trimming at V came to 2 bases and at J to 1 base, leaving 7 bases not matched to a gene. Germline CDR1 reads SGHRS; CDR2 reads YFSETQ. Here the CDR3 reads CASSFGDRSQNTEAFF. As DNA, the CDR3 is TGCGCCAGCAGCTTCGGGGACAGGAGTCAGAACACTGAAGCTTTCTTT.

The V and J genes are TRBV5-4 and TRBJ1-1; no clear D. V was cut by 1 base and J by 0 bases, with 10 bases left in between. The CDR3 sequence is 15 residues long. Looked up from germline, CDR1 is SGHNT and CDR2 is YYREEE (reference sequence). DNA for the CDR3: TGTGCCAGCAGCTTGTCGGCAGGCATGAACACTGAAGCTTTCTTT. Protein product: CASSLSAGMNTEAFF.

Many counts were recorded for this clonotype. The gene calls are TRBV7-9 and TRBJ2-1, with a possible D match to TRBD1 (6 bases). CDR3 length: 15 residues. V dropped 5 bases and J dropped 4 bases, with 15 bases sitting between them. Germline assignment: CDR1 SEHNR and CDR2 FQNEAQ (reference sequence). DNA for the CDR3: TGTGCCAGCAGCCACGGACAGACGAATTACAATGAGCAGTTCTTC. It translates to CASSHGQTNYNEQFF.

This clonotype was counted ten times or more. The rearrangement links TRBV6-1 to TRBJ2-3; TRBD1 is a possible D gene (6 bases). Germline CDR1 and CDR2: MNHNS and SASEGT. The CDR3 is made up of 13 amino acids. With 5 bases removed from V and 3 bases from J, the gap between germline ends came to 9 bases. CDR3 nucleotides: TGTGCCAGCAGTAAACAGGGAACAGATACGCAGTATTTT. It is translated as CASSKQGTDTQYF.

This clonotype was found many times. The chain joins TRBV19 to TRBJ2-1, with unresolved D. The CDR3 covers 13 residues. Germline CDR1 LNHDA, CDR2 SQIVND (reference sequence). V was cut by 3 bases and J by 4 bases, with 7 bases left in between. In nucleotides, the CDR3 is TGTGCCAGTAGTATTTGGTGGTACAATGAGCAGTTCTTC. It is translated as CASSIWWYNEQFF.

This clonotype was recorded at least ten times. This chain joins TRBV19 and TRBJ2-7; D is uncertain. The CDR3 length is 13 residues. Trimming stripped 7 bases from V and 2 bases from J, with 12 bases between. Germline V CDR1 and CDR2: LNHDA, SQIVND (reference sequence). The CDR3 DNA sequence: TGTGCCAGTACCGCCGACAATACCTACGAGCAGTACTTC. Residues: CASTADNTYEQYF.

In its sample, this clonotype was seen many times. The V and J genes are TRBV9 and TRBJ2-2, with D hard to call. V lost 1 base to trimming and J lost 2 bases, with 0 bases between them. The length of the CDR3 is 12 residues. CDR1 is SGDLS and CDR2 is YYNGEE in the germline V gene. In DNA form, the CDR3 reads TGTGCCAGCAGCGTAAACACCGGGGAGCTGTTTTTT. Translation: CASSVNTGELFF.

This clonotype was detected ten times or more. V usage is TRBV7-3 and J usage is TRBJ1-3, with a tentative D call TRBD1 (6 bases). The germline gives CDR1 SGHTA, CDR2 FQGTGA. Trimming took 5 bases from V and 2 from J, leaving 10 bases between them. This CDR3 contains 14 residues. DNA for the CDR3: TGTGCCAGCAGCCTAGGGGGGGCTGGAAACACCATATATTTT. This gives the protein CASSLGGAGNTIYF.

The table lists this clonotype with many counts. This chain connects TRBV5-1 to TRBJ1-1; D remains ambiguous. Germline assignment: CDR1 SGHRS and CDR2 YFSETQ. The CDR3 extends over 12 amino acids. Trimming removed 2 bases at V and 4 bases at J, with 6 bases between. The CDR3 DNA reads as TGCGCCAGCAGCTTACGTGGCACTGAAGCTTTCTTT. Translation gives CASSLRGTEAFF.

The sample holds many counts of this clonotype. This rearrangement joins TRBV5-1 to TRBJ2-1; D may be TRBD1 (5 bases). There are 12 residues in the CDR3. The germline V and J ends were trimmed by 0 bases and 9 bases, with 7 bases remaining between them. Germline V gene data show CDR1 as SGHRS and CDR2 as YFSETQ. The CDR3 loop is CASSLEGAEQFF. CDR3 bases: TGCGCCAGCAGCTTGGAAGGGGCTGAGCAGTTCTTC.

Sample share makes this clonotype medium-sized. The V call is TRBV4-1, the J call TRBJ1-1; D is unclear. The CDR3 loop spans 13 amino acids. Between the trimmed V and J ends, which lost 1 base and 7 bases, there was a span of 10 bases. Germline V gives CDR1 MGHRA, CDR2 YSYEKL. The CDR3 coding sequence is TGCGCCAGCAGCCAAGGGTCCAGACATGAAGCTTTCTTT. The encoded protein is CASSQGSRHEAFF.

This clonotype was picked up a small number of times. This chain uses TRBV5-4 with TRBJ2-3, with TRBD2 matching over 12 bases. This CDR3 has 17 amino acids. Per germline, CDR1 SGHNT and CDR2 YYREEE (reference sequence). Unmatched junction bases numbered 9, after V lost 3 bases and J lost 4 bases. The CDR3 reads CASSSLALAGGSDTQYF. The CDR3 region has the DNA TGTGCCAGCAGCTCCCTGGCCCTAGCGGGGGGGTCAGATACGCAGTATTTT.

This clonotype was observed many times. J is TRBJ1-5 and V is TRBV4-1; D may be TRBD1 (5 bases). CDR3 size: 15 residues. Deletions cut 3 bases from V and 2 bases from J, with 11 bases between. The germline CDR1 and CDR2 sequences are MGHRA and YSYEKL. The CDR3 spells CASSQGGVGNQPQHF. The CDR3 nucleotides are TGCGCCAGCAGCCAGGGAGGGGTGGGCAATCAGCCCCAGCATTTT.

This clonotype was observed many times. The V call is TRBV5-4, the J call TRBJ1-1; TRBD1 is a possible D gene (6 bases). V dropped 4 bases and J dropped 0 bases, with 13 bases sitting between them. CDR3 size: 15 residues. Germline V gene lookup returns CDR1 SGHNT and CDR2 YYREEE (reference sequence). For the CDR3, the DNA is TGTGCCAGCAGCCAGGACAGTTTTATGAACACTGAAGCTTTCTTT. Amino acids: CASSQDSFMNTEAFF.

This clonotype appeared many times. The chain carries TRBV7-9 and TRBJ2-2; the D gene is possibly TRBD2 (6 bases). The V and J ends lost 4 bases and 4 bases respectively, with 16 bases between them. The CDR3 extends over 16 amino acids. Germline V gene sequence: CDR1 SEHNR, CDR2 FQNEAQ (reference sequence). The CDR3 loop is CASSSGLDGFTGELFF. As DNA, the CDR3 is TGTGCCAGCAGCTCGGGACTGGATGGATTCACCGGGGAGCTGTTTTTT.

In its sample, this clonotype is medium-sized. The chain links TRBV20-1 to TRBJ2-5; D remains ambiguous. V shed 2 bases and J shed 0 bases, with 1 base lying between them. The CDR3 is 11 residues long. The germline gives CDR1 DFQATT, CDR2 SNEGSKA (reference sequence). The CDR3 coding sequence is TGCAGTGCTAGACACCAAGAGACCCAGTACTTC. It translates to CSARHQETQYF.